These T cell receptor beta chains were read from a single sample in a study of T cells after yellow fever vaccination. TCRdb redid the calling of the 5' RACE reads with MiXCR, one entry per CDR3 protein. The data contain 250,000 to 300,000 distinct CDR3 sequences, roughly 4.8% of them seen just once; the ten biggest clones take up roughly 3.5%. This material consisted of CD4+ T cells sorted from PBMCs, taken on the day of the yellow fever booster vaccination. Source of these receptors: a man aged 18 to 30 who received the YFV17D yellow fever vaccine. The CDR3 runs from the conserved cysteine through the conserved F or W. The D gene is left open where the match is weak.

CDR3	D	V	J	length
CSADREVRETQYF	-	TRBV20-1	TRBJ2-5	13
CASSPPGMRDTQYF	-	TRBV7-2	TRBJ2-3	14
CASSPTNDREQFF	-	TRBV18	TRBJ2-1	13
CASSQDFPYNEQFF	-	TRBV5-1	TRBJ2-1	14
CSVRADTQYF	-	TRBV29-1	TRBJ2-3	10
CASSLREQETQYF	TRBD2	TRBV7-2	TRBJ2-5	13
CASSVGGATEAFF	-	TRBV5-1	TRBJ1-1	13
CATSDLQGVQFF	-	TRBV24-1	TRBJ2-1	12
CAISPSGAGQETQYF	TRBD2	TRBV10-3	TRBJ2-5	15
CASSVGGRENIQYF	-	TRBV9	TRBJ2-4	14
CASSTYSMNTEAFF	-	TRBV7-2	TRBJ1-1	14
CSAFDRGRNTGELFF	TRBD1	TRBV20-1	TRBJ2-2	15
CSVATVPGSSYNEQFF	-	TRBV29-1	TRBJ2-1	16
CASSFQGTGANVLTF	-	TRBV5-4	TRBJ2-6	15
CASSLENRATETQYF	-	TRBV5-1	TRBJ2-5	15
CASSPGGAYVIDTQYF	TRBD2	TRBV5-1	TRBJ2-3	16
CASSPRTGDGYTF	TRBD1	TRBV14	TRBJ1-2	13
CASSYSSGANQPQHF	-	TRBV6-5	TRBJ1-5	15
CASSGGGLGNIQYF	-	TRBV2	TRBJ2-4	14
CASGTGPSLHF	-	TRBV14	TRBJ1-6	11
CASSLQRGRYNEQFF	TRBD2	TRBV7-6	TRBJ2-1	15
CASSSLAGGPANTGELFF	TRBD2	TRBV2	TRBJ2-2	18
CASSLRQLTDTQYF	-	TRBV12-3/TRBV12-4	TRBJ2-3	14
CSARDLGEDTQYF	-	TRBV20-1	TRBJ2-3	13
CASSPQVTGELFF	-	TRBV7-9	TRBJ2-2	13
CASSSNDRQPQHF	-	TRBV7-2	TRBJ1-5	13
CASSSPGTGSYNEQFF	TRBD1	TRBV7-9	TRBJ2-1	16
CASSPGHNSPLHF	-	TRBV5-1	TRBJ1-6	13
CASSRKGGAVNEKLFF	-	TRBV4-3	TRBJ1-4	16
CASKKDRSYEQYF	-	TRBV6-2/TRBV6-3	TRBJ2-7	13
CASSLNQLGPGYTF	-	TRBV7-2	TRBJ1-2	14
CASSLDFYGYTF	-	TRBV28	TRBJ1-2	12
CASSLGLTGVDTQYF	-	TRBV7-9	TRBJ2-3	15
CASRPTGGAGELFF	-	TRBV6-6	TRBJ2-2	14
CASSPAATYEQYF	-	TRBV18	TRBJ2-7	13
CASSLVFGPNQPQHF	-	TRBV5-1	TRBJ1-5	15
CAISESRGAETQYF	-	TRBV10-3	TRBJ2-5	14
CASSEPGLARETQYF	TRBD2	TRBV25-1	TRBJ2-5	15
CASSYPGQWLRTDTQYF	TRBD1	TRBV6-2/TRBV6-3	TRBJ2-3	17
CASSNWAAQWTQYF	-	TRBV7-2	TRBJ2-5	14
CAWSVRWSYTEAFF	-	TRBV30	TRBJ1-1	14
CASSRGMGQFF	-	TRBV12-3/TRBV12-4	TRBJ2-1	11
CASSFGQSSYNSPLHF	-	TRBV12-3/TRBV12-4	TRBJ1-6	16
CASSHRRSMDSPLHF	-	TRBV4-3	TRBJ1-6	15
CASSTATGAGEETQYF	-	TRBV6-2/TRBV6-3	TRBJ2-5	16
CASRADSRAFF	-	TRBV2	TRBJ1-1	11
CASSSRTIPGYTF	-	TRBV5-1	TRBJ1-2	13
CCLWGGAPDTQYF	-	TRBV20-1	TRBJ2-3	13
CSAGLAGGPGLETQYF	TRBD2	TRBV20-1	TRBJ2-5	16
CASSLEGNTYYGYTF	-	TRBV5-1	TRBJ1-2	15
CASRVLAGGPVDTQYF	TRBD2	TRBV12-3/TRBV12-4	TRBJ2-3	16
CASSYRVGDVPPEAFF	-	TRBV6-2/TRBV6-3	TRBJ1-1	16
CSAKGPRVADTQYF	-	TRBV20-1	TRBJ2-3	14
CASSLDHDGSYEQYF	-	TRBV19	TRBJ2-7	15
CASTNRVSSYNEQFF	-	TRBV6-2/TRBV6-3	TRBJ2-1	15
CASSSAPYNEQFF	-	TRBV4-2	TRBJ2-1	13
CASSYPGLAGRSQYF	TRBD2	TRBV7-2	TRBJ2-3	15